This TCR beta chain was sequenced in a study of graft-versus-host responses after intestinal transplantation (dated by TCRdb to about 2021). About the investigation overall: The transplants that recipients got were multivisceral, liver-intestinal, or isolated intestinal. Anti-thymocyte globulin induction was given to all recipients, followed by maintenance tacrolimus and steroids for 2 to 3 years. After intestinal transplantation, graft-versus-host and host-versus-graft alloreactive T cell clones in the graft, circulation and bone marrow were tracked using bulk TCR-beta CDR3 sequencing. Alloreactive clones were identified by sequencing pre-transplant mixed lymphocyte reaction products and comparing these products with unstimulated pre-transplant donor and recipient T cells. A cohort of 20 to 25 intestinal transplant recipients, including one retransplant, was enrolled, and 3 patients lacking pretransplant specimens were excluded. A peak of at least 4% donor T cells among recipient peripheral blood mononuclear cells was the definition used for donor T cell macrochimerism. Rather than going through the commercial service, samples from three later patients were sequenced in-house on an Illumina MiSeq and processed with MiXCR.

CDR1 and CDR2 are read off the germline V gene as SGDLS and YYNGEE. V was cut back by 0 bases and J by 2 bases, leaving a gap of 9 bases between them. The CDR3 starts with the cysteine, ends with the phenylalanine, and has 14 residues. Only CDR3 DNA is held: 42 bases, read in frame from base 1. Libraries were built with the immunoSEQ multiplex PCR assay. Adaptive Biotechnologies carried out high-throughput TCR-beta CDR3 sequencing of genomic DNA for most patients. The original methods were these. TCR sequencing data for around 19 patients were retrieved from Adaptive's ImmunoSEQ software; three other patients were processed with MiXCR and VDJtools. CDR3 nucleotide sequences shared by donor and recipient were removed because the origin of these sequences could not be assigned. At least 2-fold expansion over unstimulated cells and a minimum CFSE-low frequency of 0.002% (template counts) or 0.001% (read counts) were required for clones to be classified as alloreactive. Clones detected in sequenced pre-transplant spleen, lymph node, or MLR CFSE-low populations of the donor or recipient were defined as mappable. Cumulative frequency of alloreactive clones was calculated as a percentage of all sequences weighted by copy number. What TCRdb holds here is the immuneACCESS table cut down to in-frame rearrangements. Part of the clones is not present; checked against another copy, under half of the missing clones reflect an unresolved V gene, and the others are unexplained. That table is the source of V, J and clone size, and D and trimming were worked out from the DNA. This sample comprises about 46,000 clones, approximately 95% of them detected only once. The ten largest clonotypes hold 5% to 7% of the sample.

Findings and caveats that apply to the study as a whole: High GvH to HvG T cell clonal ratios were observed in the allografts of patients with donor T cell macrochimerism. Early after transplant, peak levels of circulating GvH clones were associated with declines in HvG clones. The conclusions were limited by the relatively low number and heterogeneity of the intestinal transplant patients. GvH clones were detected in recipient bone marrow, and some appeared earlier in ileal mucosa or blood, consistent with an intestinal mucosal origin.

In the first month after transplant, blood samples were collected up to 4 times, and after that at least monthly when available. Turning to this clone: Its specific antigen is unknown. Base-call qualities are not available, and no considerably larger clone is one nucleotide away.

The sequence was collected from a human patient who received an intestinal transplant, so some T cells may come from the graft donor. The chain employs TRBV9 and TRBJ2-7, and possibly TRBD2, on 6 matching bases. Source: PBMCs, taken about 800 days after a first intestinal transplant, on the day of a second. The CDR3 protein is CASSVGERAYEQYF. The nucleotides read TGTGCCAGCAGCGTAGGAGAGCGGGCCTACGAGCAGTACTTC.